This T cell receptor beta chain emerged from a study of chronic HIV infection and antiretroviral therapy. This clonotype turned up a few times. CDR1 is MDHEN, CDR2 SYDVKM, per germline. The CDR3 consists of 15 residues. J gave up 6 bases and V 3 bases, and 6 bases lay outside the gene matches. From the 5' RACE reads, TCRdb called clonotypes with MiXCR, one entry per CDR3 protein. The table shows 40,000 to 50,000 distinct CDR3 sequences, with about 18% occurring only once. The rearrangement joins TRBV28 to TRBJ2-3; 10 bases are a match to TRBD2. The receptor was derived from an adult who had HIV and had not received antiretroviral therapy, or was an uninfected healthy control (not recorded which). The sequencing sample was made of peripheral blood. CDR3: CASSFSSGGFDTQYF. CDR3 coding DNA: TGTGCCAGCAGTTTTAGTAGCGGGGGGTTCGATACGCAGTATTTT.